Here is one T cell receptor (beta chain) with its context. Antigen specificity is unknown. This CDR3 has 15 amino acids. The germline V and J ends were trimmed by 0 bases and 5 bases, with 14 bases remaining between them. Germline V gene data show CDR1 as SGDLS and CDR2 as YYNGEE. This specimen comes from a study of Ad26.COV2.S vaccination and SARS-CoV-2 variants. Whole-study context: Intramuscularly, Ad26.COV2.S was given either once or twice, 56 days apart. Study-level points and caveats: Those who received the vaccine showed greater spike-specific TCR breadth than those given placebo. Vaccinees and placebo recipients showed similar non-spike TCR breadth.

The repertoire was sequenced with immunoSEQ multiplex PCR; TCRdb's copy has only in-frame clones and lacks some. The table includes approximately 400,000 clones, about 85% detected once. Treatment described: approximately 18 received Ad26.COV2.S at low or high dose, single or two shots; roughly 5 received placebo; per-sample allocation not given. Samples came from day 63 after the first vaccine or placebo injection. Expressing Wuhan-strain SARS-CoV-2 spike, an Ad26 vector served as the vaccine. The rearrangement uses TRBV9 and TRBJ1-1; D might be TRBD1 (5 bases). The sequence was collected from a person aged 18-60 years who received the Ad26.COV2.S COVID-19 vaccine or a placebo. The sequencing used peripheral blood, collected in a trial of Ad26.COV2.S vaccine versus placebo. The CDR3 here is CASSVATGGTTEAFF. DNA for the CDR3: TGTGCCAGCAGCGTAGCTACGGGGGGTACGACTGAAGCTTTCTTT.